A selection of T cell receptor beta chains follows, all from one sample in a study of blood T cell repertoires in COVID-19. TCRdb's copy holds only in-frame clones and misses some; the assay was immunoSEQ multiplex PCR. The data contain about 89,000 clones, about three quarters of them singletons. Sequences were obtained from peripheral blood. These receptors all stem from a human donor in a cohort sampled during active COVID-19. The CDR3 runs from the conserved cysteine through the conserved F or W. A D gene is named only where the DNA matches it firmly. Not every row has a clone size; where given, it reads once, few, many or a size class.

v_gene	j_gene	abundance	d_gene	CDR3nt	CDR3aa
TRBV11-2	TRBJ2-1	.	.	TGTGCCAGCAGCTTCGGAGGGGGCGATGAGCAGTTCTTC	CASSFGGGDEQFF
TRBV7-9	TRBJ2-1	.	TRBD2	TGTGCCAGCAGCTTTGCCCAGCGGGGACCCAATGAGCAGTTCTTC	CASSFAQRGPNEQFF
TRBV15	TRBJ1-5	.	.	TGTGCCACCAGCAGAGATAACAGTCACAATCAGCCCCAGCATTTT	CATSRDNSHNQPQHF
TRBV28	TRBJ1-2	.	.	TGTGCCAGCGCCTATCAGGGGCAGGCCTACTATGGCTACACCTTC	CASAYQGQAYYGYTF
TRBV11-2	TRBJ2-3	.	.	TGTGCCAGCAGCTACACACAGGGCACAGATACGCAGTATTTT	CASSYTQGTDTQYF
TRBV5-1	TRBJ1-2	.	.	TGCGCCAGCAGTCCGGGACACGACGGCTACACCTTC	CASSPGHDGYTF
TRBV7-8	TRBJ2-2	.	.	TGTGCCAGCAGCTTATATAGGGGCGGAACCGGGGAGCTGTTTTTT	CASSLYRGGTGELFF
TRBV4-3	TRBJ2-5	.	.	TGCGCCAGCAGCCAAGCCTTCTTTTCGGGGACACCCGAGACCCAGTACTTC	CASSQAFFSGTPETQYF
TRBV7-2	TRBJ1-3	.	TRBD1	TGTGCCAGCAGCTTTGGCCGACAGGGAGCGGGAAACACCATATATTTT	CASSFGRQGAGNTIYF
TRBV12-3/TRBV12-4	TRBJ2-5	.	.	TGTGCCAGCAGTTTTTTTGGGGCAGAGACCCAGTACTTC	CASSFFGAETQYF
TRBV2	TRBJ2-3	few	TRBD1	TGTGCCAGCATTAATACAGGGGGCGCGGGAGATACGCAGTATTTT	CASINTGGAGDTQYF
TRBV4-1	TRBJ2-1	.	.	TGCGCCAGCAGCCAAGATCCCAGGGGCAATGAGCAGTTCTTC	CASSQDPRGNEQFF
TRBV5-1	TRBJ1-1	once	.	TGCGCCAGCAGTAATCAAGGGGTCGCGATGAACACTGAAGCTTTCTTT	CASSNQGVAMNTEAFF
TRBV15	TRBJ2-1	.	.	TGTGCCACCAGCAGAGCCTTAACAAATGAGCAGTTCTTC	CATSRALTNEQFF
TRBV28	TRBJ1-6	.	.	TGTGCCATCACAAGGGGTAGCTCCTATAATTCACCCCTCCACTTT	CAITRGSSYNSPLHF
TRBV5-1	TRBJ1-1	once	.	TGCGCCAGCAGCCCCTCAGGCGCTGAAGCTTTCTTT	CASSPSGAEAFF
TRBV27	TRBJ2-7	.	TRBD2	TGTGCCAGCAGTTTCCAAGCGGGGCCGTCCTACGAGCAGTACTTC	CASSFQAGPSYEQYF
TRBV7-9	TRBJ1-1	.	TRBD1	TGTGCCAGCTACAGGGGGACTGAAGCTTTCTTT	CASYRGTEAFF
TRBV14	TRBJ2-6	.	.	TGTGCCAGCAGCTTTACAGGGACTGGGGCCAACGTCCTGACTTTC	CASSFTGTGANVLTF
TRBV21-1	TRBJ1-1	.	.	TGTGCCAGCAATCCTCTTCGGACAGGGAGAACTGAAGCTTTCTTT	CASNPLRTGRTEAFF
TRBV4-1	TRBJ1-2	.	.	TGCGCCAGCAGCTCCGAGGGCAGCTACACCTTC	CASSSEGSYTF
TRBV18	TRBJ2-7	few	.	TGTGCCAGCTCACCAAGGAGGGGTCACGAGCAGTACTTC	CASSPRRGHEQYF
TRBV28	TRBJ1-2	.	.	TGTGCCAGCAGTATTGCTTATGGGGCTCATGGCTACACCTTC	CASSIAYGAHGYTF
TRBV5-1	TRBJ2-3	.	TRBD1	TGCGCCAGCAGCTTGGGACAGGGGTCGTCGGATACGCAGTATTTT	CASSLGQGSSDTQYF
TRBV7-2	TRBJ1-2	.	.	TGTGCCAGCAGCTACCGGGGACAAAACTATGGCTACACCTTC	CASSYRGQNYGYTF
TRBV5-1	TRBJ2-2	.	.	TGCGCCAGCGGGAGAGGGGAGGTGACCGGGGAGCTGTTTTTT	CASGRGEVTGELFF
TRBV24-1	TRBJ1-4	few	TRBD1	TGTGCCACCAGTGATGGGACAGATATTAATGAAAAACTGTTTTTT	CATSDGTDINEKLFF
TRBV2	TRBJ2-3	.	TRBD1	TGTGCCAGCAGTTCAAACAGGGGGGATACGCAGTATTTT	CASSSNRGDTQYF
TRBV20-1	TRBJ1-4	.	.	TGCAGTGCTAGAGATCAGCGAAAACTGTTTTTT	CSARDQRKLFF
TRBV28	TRBJ1-2	.	TRBD1	TGTGCCAGCAGATCATCAGGGGGCGCGGGTGGCTACACCTTC	CASRSSGGAGGYTF
TRBV5-6	TRBJ2-1	once	TRBD2	TGTGCCAGCAGCCTGACTAGCGGAGAGGGAGAGCAGTTCTTC	CASSLTSGEGEQFF
TRBV5-4	TRBJ1-6	.	.	TGTGCCAGCAGCACGAGAGGGCTTAATTCACCCCTCCACTTT	CASSTRGLNSPLHF
TRBV7-8	TRBJ2-1	.	.	TGTGCCAGCAGCTCCAGCCTAGCGAGGCAGTTCTTC	CASSSSLARQFF
TRBV11-1	TRBJ2-7	.	.	TGTGCCAGCAGCTTAAGCCAGGGTAACGACGAGCAGTACTTC	CASSLSQGNDEQYF
TRBV29-1	TRBJ1-1	.	.	TGCAGCGTTGAACCCCACGGGGTTAGGGACACTGAAGCTTTCTTT	CSVEPHGVRDTEAFF
TRBV19	TRBJ2-5	.	.	TGTGCCAGTAGTCCGACTAGTATTGGAGAGACCCAGTACTTC	CASSPTSIGETQYF
TRBV9	TRBJ2-6	once	TRBD1	TGTGCCAGCAGCGTACTGGACAGGGGTCGGGTCGGGGCCAACGTCCTGACTTTC	CASSVLDRGRVGANVLTF